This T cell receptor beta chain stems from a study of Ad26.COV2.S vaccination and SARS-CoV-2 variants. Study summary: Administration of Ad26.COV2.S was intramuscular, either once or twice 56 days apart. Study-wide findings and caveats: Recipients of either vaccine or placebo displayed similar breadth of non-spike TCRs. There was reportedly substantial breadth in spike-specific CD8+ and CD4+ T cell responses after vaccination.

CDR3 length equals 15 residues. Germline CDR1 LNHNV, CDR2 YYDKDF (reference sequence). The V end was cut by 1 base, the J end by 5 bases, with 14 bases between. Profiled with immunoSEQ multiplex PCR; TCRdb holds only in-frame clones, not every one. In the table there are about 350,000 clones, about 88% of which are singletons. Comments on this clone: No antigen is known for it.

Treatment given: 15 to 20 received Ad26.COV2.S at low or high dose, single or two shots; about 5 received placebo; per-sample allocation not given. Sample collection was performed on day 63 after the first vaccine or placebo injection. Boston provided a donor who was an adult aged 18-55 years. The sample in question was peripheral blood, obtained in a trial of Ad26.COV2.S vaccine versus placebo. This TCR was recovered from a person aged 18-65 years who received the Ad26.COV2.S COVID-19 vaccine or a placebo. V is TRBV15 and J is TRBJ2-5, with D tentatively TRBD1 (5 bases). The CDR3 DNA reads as TGTGCCACCAGCAGAGCCGGGTGGGGCAGGGAGACCCAGTACTTC. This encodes CATSRAGWGRETQYF.